This passage covers 2 T cell receptor beta chains from one sample sequenced in a study of OX40 agonist ivuxolimab in advanced cancers. Sequencing used immunoSEQ multiplex PCR; TCRdb keeps in-frame clones, though not all of them. This table holds 50,000 to 75,000 clones, 70% to 90% found once. The source was CD4+ or CD8+ T cells sorted from blood, collected in a trial of the OX40 agonist ivuxolimab. Receptors were obtained from an adult with an advanced solid tumor such as melanoma, head and neck, liver or kidney cancer.

This clone is labeled as medium-sized (0.01 to 0.1%). The V call is TRBV27, the J call TRBJ1-2; D gene ambiguous. The CDR3 sequence is 14 residues long. V was cut by 5 bases and J by 8 bases, with 18 bases left in between. Germline V gene lookup returns CDR1 MNHEY and CDR2 SMNVEV (reference sequence). The CDR3 here is CASSPLGSVGGYTF. The CDR3 nucleotides read TGTGCCAGCAGTCCCCTCGGCTCGGTGGGAGGCTACACCTTC.

The chain has TRBV27 and TRBJ2-5; D possibly corresponds to TRBD2 (6 bases). V was cut by 6 bases and J by 4 bases, with 12 bases left in between. Germline-derived CDR1 and CDR2 are MNHEY and SMNVEV (reference sequence). This CDR3 contains 13 residues. The CDR3 DNA reads as TGTGCCAGCAGGGGGGGTTATGGAGAGACCCAGTACTTC. This encodes CASRGGYGETQYF.